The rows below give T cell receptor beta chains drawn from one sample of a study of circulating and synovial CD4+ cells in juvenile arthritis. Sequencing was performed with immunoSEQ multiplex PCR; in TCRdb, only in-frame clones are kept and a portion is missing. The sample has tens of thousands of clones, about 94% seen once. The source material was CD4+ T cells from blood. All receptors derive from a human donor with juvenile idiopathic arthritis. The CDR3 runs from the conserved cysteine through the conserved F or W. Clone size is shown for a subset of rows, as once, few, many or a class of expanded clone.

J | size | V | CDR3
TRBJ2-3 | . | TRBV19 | CASSISGQRSTDTQYF
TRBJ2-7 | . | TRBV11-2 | CASSFGTASGEQYF
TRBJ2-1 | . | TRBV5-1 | CASSSGLAGANNEQFF
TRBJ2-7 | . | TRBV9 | CASSVGQASGRYEQYF
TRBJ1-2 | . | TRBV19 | CASSMRGQYDGYTF
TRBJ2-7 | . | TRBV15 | CATSRGIRLNDAYEQYF
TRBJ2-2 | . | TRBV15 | CATSRDQGSGELFF
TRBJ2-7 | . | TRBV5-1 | CASSLGSLRDTRYEQYF
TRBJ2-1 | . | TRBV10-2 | CASSESLGGIPREQFF
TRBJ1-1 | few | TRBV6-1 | CASTQGASEAFF
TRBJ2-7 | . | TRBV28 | CATSGGSYEQYF
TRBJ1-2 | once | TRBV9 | CASSVAGNYGYTF
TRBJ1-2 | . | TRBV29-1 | CSVRGSDGYTF
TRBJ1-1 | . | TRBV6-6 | CASIPGTGRDTEAFF
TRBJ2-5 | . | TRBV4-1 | CASSQGLGTGGETQYF
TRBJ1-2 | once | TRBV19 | CASSILLAEPHGYTF
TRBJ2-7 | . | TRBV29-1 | CSSWTGRGEQYF
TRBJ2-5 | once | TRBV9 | CASSVDAGVGETQYF
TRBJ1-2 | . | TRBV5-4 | CASSLVRDRGGYTF
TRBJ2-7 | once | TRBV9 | CASSVVGQSYEQYF
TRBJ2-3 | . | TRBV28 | CASSLREGLGTDTQYF
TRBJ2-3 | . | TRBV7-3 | CASSSQGGGTDTQYF
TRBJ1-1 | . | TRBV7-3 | CASSRGSDTEAFF
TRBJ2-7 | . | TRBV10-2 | CASSVLAGGLSEQYF
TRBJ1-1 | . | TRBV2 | CASSYRQGRSEAFF
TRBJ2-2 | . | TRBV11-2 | CASSSRQDKGTGELFF
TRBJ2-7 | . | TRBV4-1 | CASSQVKQGAPDEQYF
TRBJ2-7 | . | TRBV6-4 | CASSVGTGSYEQYF
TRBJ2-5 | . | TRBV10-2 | CASSEPGTETQYF
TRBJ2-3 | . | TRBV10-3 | CAISEGGQGEDTQYF
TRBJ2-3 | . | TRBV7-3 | CASSLNDRGVQGTDTQYF
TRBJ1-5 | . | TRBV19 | CASSIRTGDGNQPQHF
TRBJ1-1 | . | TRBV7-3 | CASSSQQNTEAFF
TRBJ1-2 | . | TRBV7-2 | CASRPTWGQGYTF
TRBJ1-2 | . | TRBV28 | CASSLRADGYTF
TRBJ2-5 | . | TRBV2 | CASSSNRGETQYF
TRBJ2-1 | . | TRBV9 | CASSVEGLAGERGSYNEQFF
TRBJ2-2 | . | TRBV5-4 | CASTAIQGAGAGELFF
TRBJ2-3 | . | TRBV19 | CASTSGGGRTDTQYF
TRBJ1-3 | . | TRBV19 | CASSITFSGNTIYF
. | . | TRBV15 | CATAGQGGTYEQYF
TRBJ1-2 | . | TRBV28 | CASSLPGTGVPTNYGYTF
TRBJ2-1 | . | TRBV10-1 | CASSESRGRGEQFF
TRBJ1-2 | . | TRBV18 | CASSPTGALEYGYTF
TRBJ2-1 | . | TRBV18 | CASSAGTWTLPTNEQFF
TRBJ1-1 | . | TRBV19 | CASSIDRVRTGGSPEAFF
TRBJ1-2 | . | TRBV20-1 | CSGVGLYGYTF
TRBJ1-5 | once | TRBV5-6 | CASSTRGQGAVQPQHF
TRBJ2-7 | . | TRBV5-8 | CASSPRGASYEQYF
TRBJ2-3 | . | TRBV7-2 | CASSLLRTSGGSGTQYF
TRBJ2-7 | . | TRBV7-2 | CASSSRGPSSYEQYF
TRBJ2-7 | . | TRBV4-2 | CASSQDSAGGFYEQYF
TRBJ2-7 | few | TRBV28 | CASGGAEQYF
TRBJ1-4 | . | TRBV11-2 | CASSSKGQGGEKLFF
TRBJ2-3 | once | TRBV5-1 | CASSFLEAERSTDTQYF
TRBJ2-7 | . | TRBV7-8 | CASSKTSGRTWYF